The sample holds a few counts of the clone carrying this T cell receptor beta chain. Its antigen is currently unknown. The PCR was carried out with 60 Vbeta primers and 13 Jbeta primers. Original data processing: The authors later counted about 80 million unique TCR beta chains, approximately 10 million of them shared. Method: immunoSEQ multiplex PCR; TCRdb's copy keeps in-frame clones and lacks some. V and J calls and clone size follow that table, whereas D and trimming were derived from the DNA. The top ten hold 1% to 1.5% of the sample, which has some 200,000 clones, about 9% seen once. This CDR3 comprises 16 residues. Germline V CDR1 and CDR2: MGHRA, YSYEKL. The V and J ends lost 0 bases and 2 bases respectively, with 11 bases between them. The data originate from a study of cytomegalovirus exposure and HLA in healthy donors. Study overall: Earlier findings included some 120 million unique TCR beta sequences obtained from about 179 million T cells. Study-level findings and limits: Excluded were some V segments that proved indistinguishable, including TRBV6-2 and TRBV6-3. Later findings reportedly placed an Asian-associated ancestry cluster below the approximately 620-donor mean for N-insertions.

V gene TRBV4-1 combines with J gene TRBJ1-3, with a tentative D call TRBD1 (5 bases). Sequenced: PBMCs. The sequence was collected from a woman aged 25 to 39 in good health and CMV-seropositive. The CDR3 here is CASSQDWGVPGNTIYF. As DNA, the CDR3 is TGCGCCAGCAGCCAAGATTGGGGGGTCCCTGGAAACACCATATATTTT.